What follows are 21 T cell receptor beta chains derived from one specimen sequenced in a study of control samples from healthy donors and cancer patients. This table comes from immunoSEQ multiplex PCR, and its TCRdb copy is limited to in-frame clones, with some not included. Of 95,000 to 150,000 clones listed, around nine tenths are singletons. Sequencing was performed on blood. All receptors derive from a man aged 25 to 40 in good health.

This chain connects TRBV25-1 to TRBJ2-1; 7 bases map to TRBD1. Looked up from germline, CDR1 is MGHDK and CDR2 is SYGVNS. The ends lost 6 bases at V and 0 bases at J; junction bases unmatched: 2. This CDR3 region has 14 residues. The CDR3 DNA follows: TGTGCCAGCAGGAGACAGGGCTCCTACAATGAGCAGTTCTTC. Translated: CASRRQGSYNEQFF.

The genes are TRBV6-1 and TRBJ1-2, with D possibly matching TRBD1 (5 bases). Deletions cut 1 base from V and 8 bases from J, with 20 bases between. The germline gives CDR1 MNHNS, CDR2 SASEGT. CDR3 length equals 16 residues. CDR3 sequence (DNA): TGTGCCAGCAGTGAAGGGGGGGTTACAGAGAGGAGAGGCTACACCTTC. It is translated as CASSEGGVTERRGYTF.

The chain joins TRBV6-6 to TRBJ2-1, with D perhaps matching TRBD2 (6 bases). CDR3 length equals 12 residues. Trimming took off 5 bases at V and 10 bases at J, with 12 bases between the two ends. Germline V gene sequence: CDR1 MNHNY, CDR2 SVGAGI (reference sequence). The DNA for the CDR3 is TGTGCCAGCAGTCCTAGCGTCCGGGAGCAGTTCTTC. Amino acid sequence: CASSPSVREQFF.

J is TRBJ1-4 and V is TRBV30, with D tentatively TRBD1 (5 bases). The V and J ends lost 8 bases and 8 bases respectively, with 15 bases between them. Per the germline V gene, CDR1 is GTSNPN and CDR2 is SVGIG (reference sequence). There are 12 residues in the CDR3. The CDR3: CAGRTPQEKLFF. The DNA of the CDR3 is TGTGCCGGAAGGACACCGCAGGAAAAACTGTTTTTT. The full variable domain, completed using reference TRBV30 and TRBJ1-4, is SQTIHQWPATLVQPVGSPLSLECTVEGTSNPNLYWYRQAAGRGLQLLFYSVGIGQISSEVPQNLSASRPQDRQFILSSKKLLLSDSGFYLCAGRTPQEKLFFGSGTQLSVL.

The chain uses TRBV7-8 and TRBJ1-2; a weak D match, TRBD1 (5 bases). Germline V lookup: CDR1 SGHVS, CDR2 FQNEAQ. Trimming left V 5 bases short and J 4 bases short, with 17 bases between. The CDR3 runs 15 residues. The CDR3 here is CASSPASTVLYGYTF. CDR3 nucleotides: TGTGCCAGCAGCCCCGCCTCGACAGTCCTCTATGGCTACACCTTC.

V usage is TRBV7-9 and J usage is TRBJ1-4; D uncertain. The CDR3 spans 14 residues. Germline CDR1 reads SEHNR; CDR2 reads FQNEAQ (reference sequence). V shed 3 bases and J shed 4 bases, with 9 bases lying between them. The chain's CDR3 is CASSFSEVNEKLFF. In nucleotides, the CDR3 is TGTGCCAGCAGCTTCTCAGAGGTTAATGAAAAACTGTTTTTT.

The gene calls are TRBV18 and TRBJ1-1, with D perhaps matching TRBD1 (5 bases). Germline V gene lookup returns CDR1 KGHSH and CDR2 LQKENI. This CDR3 comprises 15 residues. Between the trimmed V and J ends, which lost 3 bases and 0 bases, there was a span of 11 bases. CDR3 coding DNA: TGTGCCAGCTCACCGACGCAGGGAATGAACACTGAAGCTTTCTTT. As protein: CASSPTQGMNTEAFF. Supplemented by reference TRBV18 and TRBJ1-1, the full variable domain reads NAGVMQNPRHLVRRRGQEARLRCSPMKGHSHVYWYRQLPEEGLKFMVYLQKENIIDESGMPKERFSAEFPKEGPSILRIQQVVRGDSAAYFCASSPTQGMNTEAFFGQGTRLTVV.

V and J are TRBV9 and TRBJ2-3; D ambiguous. Germline values: CDR1 SGDLS, CDR2 YYNGEE. V dropped 2 bases and J dropped 4 bases, with 11 bases sitting between them. The CDR3 is 14 residues long. The CDR3 spells CASSVWAPPDTQYF. In nucleotides, the CDR3 is TGTGCCAGCAGCGTGTGGGCCCCCCCAGATACGCAGTATTTT.

The V gene is TRBV5-5, the J gene TRBJ2-7; 15 bases fit TRBD2. The CDR3 contains 18 residues. The germline CDR1 and CDR2 sequences are SGHKS and YYEKEE (reference sequence). After removal of 0 bases from V and 0 bases from J, the junction contained 4 bases not matched to a gene. CDR3 sequence: CASSLEGLAGGSSYEQYF. The DNA for the CDR3 is TGTGCCAGCAGCTTGGAAGGACTAGCGGGGGGGAGCTCCTACGAGCAGTACTTC. The entire variable domain, with the rest obtained from reference TRBV5-5 and TRBJ2-7, is as follows: DAGVTQSPTHLIKTRGQQVTLRCSPISGHKSVSWYQQVLGQGPQFIFQYYEKEERGRGNFPDRFSARQFPNYSSELNVNALLLGDSALYLCASSLEGLAGGSSYEQYFGPGTRLTVT.

The V and J genes are TRBV5-4 and TRBJ1-2, with unresolved D. Trimming shortened V by 0 bases and J by 6 bases, and 6 bases separated the two germline ends. This CDR3 has 12 amino acids. Germline V gene sequence: CDR1 SGHNT, CDR2 YYREEE (reference sequence). The CDR3 DNA sequence: TGTGCCAGCAGCTTGGGGGAAAATGGCTACACCTTC. Translation gives CASSLGENGYTF.

The gene calls are TRBV2 and TRBJ2-1; TRBD2 aligns across 8 bases. Per germline, CDR1 SNHLY and CDR2 FYNNEI. The CDR3 has 16 amino acids. After removal of 6 bases from V and 4 bases from J, the junction contained 11 bases not matched to a gene. CDR3 in amino acids: CASRDGGATNYNEQFF. The CDR3 bases are TGTGCCAGCAGGGACGGGGGGGCCACGAATTACAATGAGCAGTTCTTC.

The chain couples TRBV2 to TRBJ1-1; 8 positions agree with TRBD1. The CDR3 has 15 residues. Germline CDR1 is SNHLY and CDR2 is FYNNEI. V shed 6 bases, J shed 3 bases, and the junction held 9 bases outside the gene matches. The CDR3 reads CASRIQQGVHTEAFF. The CDR3 nucleotides are TGTGCCAGCAGGATACAACAGGGGGTCCACACTGAAGCTTTCTTT.

The gene calls are TRBV7-9 and TRBJ1-4, with 9 bases fitting TRBD1. The length of the CDR3 is 15 residues. J was trimmed by 5 bases and V by 2 bases; bases with no gene match: 3. Germline CDR1 reads SEHNR; CDR2 reads FQNEAQ (reference sequence). CDR3 protein: CASSLPTGGNEKLFF. In DNA form, the CDR3 reads TGTGCCAGCAGCTTACCGACAGGGGGGAATGAAAAACTGTTTTTT. The entire variable domain, with the rest obtained from reference TRBV7-9 and TRBJ1-4, is as follows: DTGVSQNPRHKITKRGQNVTFRCDPISEHNRLYWYRQTLGQGPEFLTYFQNEAQLEKSRLLSDRFSAERPKGSFSTLEIQRTEQGDSAMYLCASSLPTGGNEKLFFGSGTQLSVL.

This clone showed up many times. CDR3 loop: CASNPPGLNTIYF. The CDR3 coding sequence is TGTGCCAGCAATCCCCCAGGGTTAAACACCATATATTTT. V and J are TRBV2 and TRBJ1-3, with TRBD1 as a possible D gene (5 bases). V lost 7 bases and J 6 bases, leaving 13 bases between the germline ends. Germline V gene lookup returns CDR1 SNHLY and CDR2 FYNNEI. This CDR3 is built from 13 residues.

The chain is built from TRBV30 and TRBJ1-2, with a tentative D call TRBD1 (5 bases). The CDR3 extends over 13 amino acids. The germline gives CDR1 GTSNPN, CDR2 SVGIG (reference sequence). V lost 4 bases and J lost 5, with 14 bases in between. In DNA form, the CDR3 reads TGTGCCTGGAATCCCGGGTGGGGGTATGGCTACACCTTC. Translating gives CAWNPGWGYGYTF.

The chain carries TRBV10-3 and TRBJ1-2; 7 bases line up with TRBD1. This CDR3 region has 15 residues. The germline gives CDR1 ENHRY, CDR2 SYGVKD. J lost 5 bases, V lost 2 bases, and 8 bases had no gene match. The CDR3: CAISEDRALRYGYTF. The DNA for the CDR3 is TGTGCCATCAGTGAGGACAGGGCCCTTAGATATGGCTACACCTTC.

The chain is built from TRBV14 and TRBJ1-3; D unresolved. Germline V gene data show CDR1 as SGHDN and CDR2 as FVKESK. This CDR3 has 15 residues. The V end lost 1 base, the J end lost 0 bases, and 7 bases lay between the germline ends. Written as DNA, the CDR3 is TGTGCCAGCAGCCAAGGGACTTTCTCTGGAAACACCATATATTTT. This codes for CASSQGTFSGNTIYF.

This chain joins TRBV5-1 and TRBJ2-7; 8 bases line up with TRBD1. The CDR3 has 16 amino acids. Germline V gene lookup returns CDR1 SGHRS and CDR2 YFSETQ. V shed 2 bases and J 6 bases; nucleotides not matched to a gene: 13. This CDR3 is CASSFGTGVSQGEQYF. The DNA for the CDR3 is TGCGCCAGCAGCTTCGGGACAGGAGTTAGTCAGGGCGAGCAGTACTTC.

This clone is a singleton in its sample. The chain recombines TRBV7-2 with TRBJ2-5; D remains ambiguous. The V gene lost 1 base and the J gene lost 7 bases, with 10 bases spanning the gap. CDR3 length equals 13 residues. The V gene's germline CDR1 is SGHTA and CDR2 FQGNSA. The CDR3 is CASSLDYFWTQYF. CDR3 DNA: TGTGCCAGCAGCTTAGACTACTTCTGGACCCAGTACTTC.

The genes are TRBV6-5 and TRBJ1-1; tentatively, D is TRBD1 (6 bases). The V end lost 6 bases, the J end lost 0 bases, and 14 bases lay between the germline ends. Looked up from germline, CDR1 is MNHEY and CDR2 is SVGAGI. This CDR3 is 15 amino acids long. Here the CDR3 reads CASSLKTGVNTEAFF. The CDR3 nucleotides are TGTGCCAGCAGCCTCAAGACAGGCGTGAACACTGAAGCTTTCTTT.

J is TRBJ2-3 and V is TRBV10-3; TRBD2 aligns across 16 bases. This CDR3 region has 18 residues. V gave up 0 bases and J gave up 2 bases; unmatched junction bases: 2. Germline CDR1 is ENHRY and CDR2 is SYGVKD. Here the CDR3 reads CAISESGTSGGATDTQYF. CDR3 sequence (DNA): TGTGCCATCAGTGAGTCCGGGACTAGCGGGGGGGCCACAGATACGCAGTATTTT.